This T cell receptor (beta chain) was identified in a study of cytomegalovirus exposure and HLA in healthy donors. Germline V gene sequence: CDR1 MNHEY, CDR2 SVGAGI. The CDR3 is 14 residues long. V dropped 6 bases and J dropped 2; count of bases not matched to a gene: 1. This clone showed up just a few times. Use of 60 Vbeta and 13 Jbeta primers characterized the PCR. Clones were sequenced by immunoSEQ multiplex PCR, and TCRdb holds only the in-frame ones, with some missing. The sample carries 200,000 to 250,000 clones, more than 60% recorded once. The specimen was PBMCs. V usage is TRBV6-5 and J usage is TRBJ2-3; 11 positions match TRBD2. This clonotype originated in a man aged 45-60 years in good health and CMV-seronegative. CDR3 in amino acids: CASRLAGVTDTQYF. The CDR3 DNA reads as TGTGCCAGCAGACTAGCGGGAGTCACAGATACGCAGTATTTT.